This T cell receptor beta chain was recovered during a study of neurological immune-mediated disorders. This clonotype showed up many times. V was shortened by 4 bases and J by 7 bases, with 7 bases between the two germline ends. Per the germline V gene, CDR1 is SQVTM and CDR2 is ANQGSEA. The CDR3 sequence is 11 residues long. TCRdb re-derived calls from the 5' RACE reads in MiXCR, one entry per CDR3 protein. The repertoire has about 50,000 distinct CDR3 sequences, around 10% of them found once; the top ten carry approximately 5%. Sequencing used PBMCs. The source is a man in his 70s with HTLV-1-associated myelopathy (HAM/TSP). The genes are TRBV29-1 and TRBJ2-2; no reliable D call. The CDR3 nucleotides read TGCAGCGTTGGCAGAAACGGGGAGCTGTTTTTT. It translates to CSVGRNGELFF.